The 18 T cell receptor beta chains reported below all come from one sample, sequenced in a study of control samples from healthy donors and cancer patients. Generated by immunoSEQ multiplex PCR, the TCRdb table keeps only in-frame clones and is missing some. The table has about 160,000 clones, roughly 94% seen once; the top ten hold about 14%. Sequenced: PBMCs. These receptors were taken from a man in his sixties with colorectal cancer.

CDR3 residues: CASSFGTDTQYF. The CDR3, as DNA: TGCGCCAGCAGCTTTGGCACAGATACGCAGTATTTT. The chain is built from TRBV5-1 and TRBJ2-3; D uncertain. V lost 2 bases and J 1 base, leaving 2 bases between the germline ends. The length of the CDR3 is 12 residues. Germline-derived CDR1 and CDR2 are SGHRS and YFSETQ.

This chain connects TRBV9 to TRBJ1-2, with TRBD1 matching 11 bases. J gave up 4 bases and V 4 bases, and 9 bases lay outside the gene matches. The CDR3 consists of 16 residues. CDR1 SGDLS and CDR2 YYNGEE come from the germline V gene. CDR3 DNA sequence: TGTGCCAGCAGCACCCCCGGGACAGGGGGAGGCTATGGCTACACCTTC. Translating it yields CASSTPGTGGGYGYTF. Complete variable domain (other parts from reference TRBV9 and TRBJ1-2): DSGVTQTPKHLITATGQRVTLRCSPRSGDLSVYWYQQSLDQGLQFLIQYYNGEERAKGNILERFSAQQFPDLHSELNLSSLELGDSALYFCASSTPGTGGGYGYTFGSGTRLTVV.

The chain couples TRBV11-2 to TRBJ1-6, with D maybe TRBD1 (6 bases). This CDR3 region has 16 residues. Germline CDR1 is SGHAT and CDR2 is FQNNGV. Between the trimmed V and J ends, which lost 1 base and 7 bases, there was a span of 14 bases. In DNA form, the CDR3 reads TGTGCCAGCAGCTTAGGGGGGGGCTACGGGAATTCACCCCTCCACTTT. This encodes CASSLGGGYGNSPLHF.

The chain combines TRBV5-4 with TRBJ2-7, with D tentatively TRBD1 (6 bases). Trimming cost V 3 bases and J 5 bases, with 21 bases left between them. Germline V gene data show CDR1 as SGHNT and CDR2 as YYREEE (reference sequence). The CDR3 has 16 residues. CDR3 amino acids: CASSSSAGTWVNEQYF. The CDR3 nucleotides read TGTGCCAGCAGCTCGTCCGCCGGGACATGGGTTAACGAGCAGTACTTC.

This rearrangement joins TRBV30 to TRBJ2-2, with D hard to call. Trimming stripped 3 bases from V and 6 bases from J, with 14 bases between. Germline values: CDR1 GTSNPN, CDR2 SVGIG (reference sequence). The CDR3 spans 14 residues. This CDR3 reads CAWRGLGVAGELFF. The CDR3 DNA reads TGTGCCTGGAGAGGGCTCGGTGTGGCCGGGGAGCTGTTTTTT.

The CDR3 sequence: CASSQGHGNIQYF. CDR3 sequence (DNA): TGTGCCAGCAGCCAGGGACACGGGAACATTCAGTACTTC. The gene calls are TRBV7-6 and TRBJ2-4; weak D call: TRBD1 (6 bases). V was pared by 5 bases and J by 7 bases, with 12 bases between. Germline V CDR1 and CDR2: SGHVS, FNYEAQ. This CDR3 is built from 13 residues.

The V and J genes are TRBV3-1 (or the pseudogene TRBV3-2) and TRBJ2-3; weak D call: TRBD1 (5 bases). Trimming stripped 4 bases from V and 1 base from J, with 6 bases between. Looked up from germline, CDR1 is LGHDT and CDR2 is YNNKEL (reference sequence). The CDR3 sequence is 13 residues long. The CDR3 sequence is CASSPTGTDTQYF. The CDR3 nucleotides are TGTGCCAGCAGCCCGACAGGCACAGATACGCAGTATTTT.

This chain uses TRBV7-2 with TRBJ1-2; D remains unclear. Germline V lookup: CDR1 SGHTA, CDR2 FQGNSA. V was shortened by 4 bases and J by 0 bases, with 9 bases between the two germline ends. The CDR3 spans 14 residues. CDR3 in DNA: TGTGCCAGCAGCTCCCGGGCCGCTAACTATGGCTACACCTTC. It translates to CASSSRAANYGYTF. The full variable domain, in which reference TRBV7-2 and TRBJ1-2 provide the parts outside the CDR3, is GAGVSQSPSNKVTEKGKDVELRCDPISGHTALYWYRQSLGQGLEFLIYFQGNSAPDKSGLPSDRFSAERTGGSVSTLTIQRTQQEDSAVYLCASSSRAANYGYTFGSGTRLTVV.

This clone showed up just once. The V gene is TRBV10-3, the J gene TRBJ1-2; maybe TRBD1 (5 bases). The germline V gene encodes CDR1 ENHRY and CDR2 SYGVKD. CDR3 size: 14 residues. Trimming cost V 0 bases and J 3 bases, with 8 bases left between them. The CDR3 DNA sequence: TGTGCCATCAGTGAGTCTAGCAGGGACTATGGCTACACCTTC. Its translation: CAISESSRDYGYTF.

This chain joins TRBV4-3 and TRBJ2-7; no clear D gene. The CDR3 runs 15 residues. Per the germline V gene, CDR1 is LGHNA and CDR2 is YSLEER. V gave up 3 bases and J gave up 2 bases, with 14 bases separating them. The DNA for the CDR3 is TGCGCCAGCAGCCAGCAGACGGACCCAGCCTACGAGCAGTACTTC. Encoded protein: CASSQQTDPAYEQYF.

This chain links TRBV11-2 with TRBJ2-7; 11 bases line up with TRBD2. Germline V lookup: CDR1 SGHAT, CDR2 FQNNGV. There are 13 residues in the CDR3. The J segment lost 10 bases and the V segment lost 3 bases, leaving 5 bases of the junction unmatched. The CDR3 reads CASSLGTSGRQYF. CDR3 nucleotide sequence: TGTGCCAGCAGCTTGGGGACTAGCGGCCGACAGTACTTC.

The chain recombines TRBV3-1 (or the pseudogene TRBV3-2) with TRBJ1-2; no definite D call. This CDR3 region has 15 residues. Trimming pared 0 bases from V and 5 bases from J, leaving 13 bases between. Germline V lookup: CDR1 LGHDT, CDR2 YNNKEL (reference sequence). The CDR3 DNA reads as TGTGCCAGCAGCCAAGATGGCGGGTCCATATATGGCTACACCTTC. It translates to CASSQDGGSIYGYTF.

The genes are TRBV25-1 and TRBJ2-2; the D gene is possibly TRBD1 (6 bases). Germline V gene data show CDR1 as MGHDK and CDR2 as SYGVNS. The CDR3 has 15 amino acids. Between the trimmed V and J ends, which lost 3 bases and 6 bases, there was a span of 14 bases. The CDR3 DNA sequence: TGTGCCAGCAGTGACACAGGGTTTCGCGCCGGGGAGCTGTTTTTT. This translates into CASSDTGFRAGELFF.

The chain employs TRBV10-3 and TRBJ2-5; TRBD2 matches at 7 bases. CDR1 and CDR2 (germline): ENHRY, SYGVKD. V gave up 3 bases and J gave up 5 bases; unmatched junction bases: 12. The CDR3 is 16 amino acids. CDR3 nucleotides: TGTGCCATCAGTGACCCCCCGGGGAGGGGTGTGGAGACCCAGTACTTC. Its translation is CAISDPPGRGVETQYF.

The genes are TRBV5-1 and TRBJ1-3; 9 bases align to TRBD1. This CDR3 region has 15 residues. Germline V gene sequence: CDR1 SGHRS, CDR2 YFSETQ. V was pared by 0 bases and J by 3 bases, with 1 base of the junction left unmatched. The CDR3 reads CASSLETGGGNTIYF. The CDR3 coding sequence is TGCGCCAGCAGCTTGGAGACAGGGGGTGGAAACACCATATATTTT.

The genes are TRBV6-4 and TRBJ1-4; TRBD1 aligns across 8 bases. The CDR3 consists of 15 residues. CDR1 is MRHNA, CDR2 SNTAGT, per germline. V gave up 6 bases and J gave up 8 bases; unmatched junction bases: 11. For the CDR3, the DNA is TGTGCCAGCAGACAGGGGGATCGTTTAGGAGAAAAACTGTTTTTT. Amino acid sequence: CASRQGDRLGEKLFF.

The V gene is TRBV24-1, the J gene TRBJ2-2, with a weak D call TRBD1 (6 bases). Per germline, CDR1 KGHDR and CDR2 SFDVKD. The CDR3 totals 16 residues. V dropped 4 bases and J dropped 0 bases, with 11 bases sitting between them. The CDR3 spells CATSEVTGANTGELFF. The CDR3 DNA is TGTGCCACCAGTGAAGTGACAGGAGCGAACACCGGGGAGCTGTTTTTT.

CDR3 in amino acids: CSVAMEEGSPLHF. The DNA of the CDR3 is TGCAGCGTCGCAATGGAGGAGGGATCACCCCTCCACTTT. V and J are TRBV29-1 and TRBJ1-6; D is ambiguous. V was pared by 6 bases and J by 10 bases, with 16 bases between. The CDR3 runs 13 residues. Germline V gene lookup returns CDR1 SQVTM and CDR2 ANQGSEA.